One sample yielded the 29 T cell receptor beta chains listed below, sequenced in a study of regulatory T cells in long-lasting Graves disease. Time point indicated: newly diagnosed GD, antithyroid drugs for less than 3 months. The TCR library was made from RNA that had been extracted from PBMCs in TRIzol. Building of the TCR beta libraries involved iRepertoire HTBI primers and Arm-PCR of CDR3 regions. TCRdb called the multiplex PCR reads again in MiXCR, with one record for every CDR3 protein. The sample lists a few hundred thousand distinct CDR3 sequences; less than 20% were seen once. These data were also reused for a study on T cells in Graves' hyperthyroidism and ophthalmopathy.

This specimen was peripheral blood mononuclear cells (PBMCs), taken at new diagnosis, from a patient treated with antithyroid drugs. These receptors were collected from a woman younger than 30 with Graves disease.

V usage is TRBV7-9 and J usage is TRBJ2-7, with D perhaps matching TRBD2 (6 bases). The germline V gene has CDR1 SEHNR and CDR2 FQNEAQ (reference sequence). The CDR3 consists of 17 residues. Deletions cut 1 base from V and 0 bases from J, with 16 bases between. CDR3 nucleotide sequence: TGTGCCAGCAGCTTAGATTTGGGCGGGATTAACTCCTACGAGCAGTACTTC. Residues: CASSLDLGGINSYEQYF.

This clonotype has a count of ten or more. The chain uses TRBV7-2 and TRBJ2-1; 7 bases fit TRBD1. The CDR3 is 11 amino acids. Germline V gene lookup returns CDR1 SGHTA and CDR2 FQGNSA. J lost 15 bases, V lost 7 bases, and 9 bases had no gene match. The CDR3 sequence is CASKQRQGLFF. The CDR3, as DNA: TGTGCCAGCAAACAGAGACAGGGTCTGTTCTTC.

The chain joins TRBV27 to TRBJ2-2; D is uncertain. V was pared by 2 bases and J by 2 bases, with 15 bases between. CDR3 length: 17 residues. CDR1 is MNHEY, CDR2 SMNVEV, per germline (reference sequence). CDR3: CASSLRFVGFNTGELFF. As DNA, the CDR3 is TGTGCCAGCAGTTTACGCTTCGTGGGATTCAACACCGGGGAGCTGTTTTTT.

CDR3 region: CASSARDRAAKNIQYF. The CDR3, as DNA: TGTGCCAGCAGCGCCCGGGACAGGGCTGCCAAAAACATTCAGTACTTC. V and J are TRBV14 and TRBJ2-4; 9 positions match TRBD1. J was trimmed by 1 base and V by 5 bases; bases with no gene match: 6. Germline V lookup: CDR1 SGHDN, CDR2 FVKESK. The CDR3 spans 16 residues.

This clonotype turned up a few times. A single base separates this from a much larger clone, so it may be a read error. The chain recombines TRBV12-3 or TRBV12-4 with TRBJ2-5; possibly TRBD2 for D (6 bases). V gave up 6 bases and J gave up 7 bases, with 15 bases separating them. The CDR3 is made up of 13 amino acids. The CDR3 protein is CASSIGSRRTQYF. The CDR3 DNA reads as TGTGCCAGCAGCATCGGGAGTCGAAGGACCCAGTACTTC.

This clonotype has at least ten counts. V usage is TRBV29-1 and J usage is TRBJ2-3; the match to TRBD2 covers 9 bases. The CDR3 loop spans 14 amino acids. Germline assignment: CDR1 SQVTM and CDR2 ANQGSEA. The V segment lost 3 bases and the J segment 1 base; nucleotides outside the gene matches: 2. The CDR3 DNA sequence: TGCAGCGTTGATAGCGGGAGTGGCACAGATACGCAGTATTTT. This codes for CSVDSGSGTDTQYF.

Only a few counts were recorded for this clonotype. V gene TRBV20-1 combines with J gene TRBJ2-1; the D is unclear. Germline-derived CDR1 and CDR2 are DFQATT and SNEGSKA (reference sequence). The CDR3 length is 15 residues. Trimming shortened V by 0 bases and J by 1 base, and 10 bases separated the two germline ends. The CDR3 nucleotides read TGCAGTGCTAGAGATCCAGTGGTGTCCTACAATGAGCAGTTCTTC. Translated, it gives CSARDPVVSYNEQFF.

This clonotype showed up many times. This chain joins TRBV6-2 or TRBV6-3 and TRBJ2-1; 10 bases fit TRBD2. CDR3 size: 16 residues. Germline V CDR1 and CDR2: MNHEY, SVGEGT. The J segment lost 4 bases and the V segment lost 1 base, leaving 4 bases of the junction unmatched. CDR3 DNA sequence: TGTGCCAGCAGTTACTGGGGACTAGCGCCTTACAATGAGCAGTTCTTC. Amino acids: CASSYWGLAPYNEQFF.

The chain recombines TRBV13 with TRBJ1-1; D possibly corresponds to TRBD1 (5 bases). This CDR3 contains 15 residues. From germline, CDR1 is PRHDT and CDR2 FYEKMQ (reference sequence). V was shortened by 4 bases and J by 2 bases, with 14 bases between the two germline ends. DNA of the CDR3: TGTGCCAGCAGCTCGAGGGACGGGGATAACACTGAAGCTTTCTTT. Its translation: CASSSRDGDNTEAFF.

At least ten counts were recorded for this clonotype. The chain links TRBV7-9 to TRBJ2-1; TRBD2 agrees at 8 bases. Unmatched junction bases numbered 9, after V lost 2 bases and J lost 9 bases. This CDR3 has 15 residues. Germline loops: CDR1 SEHNR, CDR2 FQNEAQ (reference sequence). The DNA for the CDR3 is TGTGCCAGCAGCTTACTAAGCGGGAGTGGCATTGAGCAGTTCTTC. This gives the protein CASSLLSGSGIEQFF. The variable domain in full, with the rest retrieved from reference TRBV7-9 and TRBJ2-1, is DTGVSQNPRHKITKRGQNVTFRCDPISEHNRLYWYRQTLGQGPEFLTYFQNEAQLEKSRLLSDRFSAERPKGSFSTLEIQRTEQGDSAMYLCASSLLSGSGIEQFFGPGTRLTVL.

This clonotype was detected many times. The rearrangement uses TRBV29-1 and TRBJ2-3; possible D gene TRBD1, 6 bases. V was cut by 0 bases and J by 7 bases, with 14 bases left in between. Germline values: CDR1 SQVTM, CDR2 ANQGSEA. This CDR3 contains 14 residues. CDR3: CSVEDPGVLYTQYF. CDR3 nucleotides: TGCAGCGTTGAAGATCCAGGGGTTCTTTATACGCAGTATTTT.

This clonotype was seen many times. This rearrangement joins TRBV28 to TRBJ2-1; 7 bases fit TRBD1. CDR1 MDHEN and CDR2 SYDVKM come from the germline V gene. Trimming removed 6 bases from V and 2 bases from J; junction bases left unmatched: 4. The CDR3 extends over 14 amino acids. The CDR3 coding sequence is TGTGCCAGCAGCATGGGACAGCCCTACAATGAGCAGTTCTTC. Its protein product is CASSMGQPYNEQFF.

V and J are TRBV27 and TRBJ2-2, with 9 bases lining up with TRBD1. The CDR3 consists of 16 residues. J gave up 8 bases and V 5 bases, and 12 bases lay outside the gene matches. Germline V CDR1 and CDR2: MNHEY, SMNVEV (reference sequence). Written as DNA, the CDR3 is TGTGCCAGCAGTACCCCCCGAGGGACAGGGTTAGGGGAGCTGTTTTTT. It translates to CASSTPRGTGLGELFF.

This clonotype was picked up many times. This chain uses TRBV7-6 with TRBJ2-1, with 11 bases identical to TRBD1. The CDR3 totals 14 residues. J gave up 5 bases and V 5 bases, and 2 bases lay outside the gene matches. Germline V gene lookup returns CDR1 SGHVS and CDR2 FNYEAQ. Written as DNA, the CDR3 is TGTGCCAGCAGCCCGGGACAGGGGGACAATGAGCAGTTCTTC. Its translation is CASSPGQGDNEQFF.

This clonotype showed up many times. The chain has TRBV12-3 or TRBV12-4 and TRBJ1-1, with no clear D. The CDR3 loop spans 12 amino acids. V lost 7 bases and J lost 4, with 10 bases in between. The CDR3 DNA reads TGTGCCAGCACTACCCTAGGCACTGAAGCTTTCTTT. Encoded protein: CASTTLGTEAFF.

This clonotype was picked up a small number of times. This CDR3 reads CASSMASGSYEQYF. As DNA, the CDR3 is TGTGCCAGTAGTATGGCTAGCGGATCCTACGAGCAGTACTTC. The J gene is TRBJ2-7, the V gene TRBV19; 7 nucleotides line up with TRBD2. The J segment lost 1 base and the V segment lost 3 bases, leaving 3 bases of the junction unmatched. CDR1 LNHDA and CDR2 SQIVND come from the germline V gene (reference sequence). This CDR3 comprises 14 residues.

This CDR3 is CASRTSGRATDTQYF. CDR3 DNA: TGTGCCAGCAGGACTAGCGGGAGGGCGACAGATACGCAGTATTTT. The chain links TRBV6-1 to TRBJ2-3; TRBD2 matches at 14 bases. V dropped 6 bases and J dropped 3; count of bases not matched to a gene: 2. Germline V lookup: CDR1 MNHNS, CDR2 SASEGT. The CDR3 runs 15 residues.

Only a few counts were recorded for this clonotype. The chain joins TRBV13 to TRBJ1-4; D is uncertain. Germline CDR1 reads PRHDT; CDR2 reads FYEKMQ (reference sequence). The CDR3 totals 14 residues. V lost 2 bases and J 1 base, leaving 5 bases between the germline ends. The CDR3 nucleotides read TGTGCCAGCAGCTTATGGGGAACTAATGAAAAACTGTTTTTT. This sequence encodes CASSLWGTNEKLFF.

This clonotype was detected ten times or more. This CDR3 reads CASSPSSPGEQFF. CDR3 DNA: TGTGCCAGCTCACCGTCATCTCCGGGTGAGCAGTTCTTC. This chain joins TRBV18 and TRBJ2-1; D not resolved. The V and J ends lost 3 bases and 9 bases respectively, with 12 bases between them. The CDR3 covers 13 residues. The germline CDR1 and CDR2 sequences are KGHSH and LQKENI. The full variable domain, its missing parts supplied by reference TRBV18 and TRBJ2-1, is NAGVMQNPRHLVRRRGQEARLRCSPMKGHSHVYWYRQLPEEGLKFMVYLQKENIIDESGMPKERFSAEFPKEGPSILRIQQVVRGDSAAYFCASSPSSPGEQFFGPGTRLTVL.

The genes are TRBV7-9 and TRBJ2-5; D may be TRBD1 (6 bases). CDR1 is SEHNR and CDR2 is FQNEAQ in the germline V gene (reference sequence). Between the trimmed V and J ends, which lost 5 bases and 3 bases, there was a span of 19 bases. CDR3 size: 16 residues. CDR3 sequence: CASSAPQGSSEETQYF. For the CDR3, the DNA is TGTGCCAGCAGCGCCCCACAGGGTTCCTCAGAAGAGACCCAGTACTTC.

This clonotype has just a few counts. V and J are TRBV5-1 and TRBJ2-2, with D hard to call. The length of the CDR3 is 14 residues. Germline V gene sequence: CDR1 SGHRS, CDR2 YFSETQ. Trimming left V 4 bases short and J 6 bases short, with 13 bases between. In DNA form, the CDR3 reads TGCGCCAGCAGCCCTACGAGCGTCTCCGGGGAGCTGTTTTTT. It codes for CASSPTSVSGELFF.

A remark on this clonotype: A much larger clone sits a single nucleotide away, making a read error possible. The chain's CDR3 is CASSFRGSEQFF. The DNA of the CDR3 is TGTGCCAGCAGCTTTAGAGGCTCCGAGCAGTTCTTC. The rearrangement joins TRBV7-2 to TRBJ2-3; D uncertain. The end of the DNA fits TRBJ2-1 better, so the J call may be wrong. The CDR3 contains 12 residues. Germline V lookup: CDR1 SGHTA, CDR2 FQGNSA.

The J gene is TRBJ1-2, the V gene TRBV4-3; a possible D gene is TRBD1 (5 bases). Looked up from germline, CDR1 is LGHNA and CDR2 is YSLEER. V was shortened by 5 bases and J by 4 bases, with 14 bases between the two germline ends. This CDR3 has 14 amino acids. Here the CDR3 DNA reads TGCGCCAGCAGCTTGAGTCATAGGGGCTATGGCTACACCTTC. The encoded protein is CASSLSHRGYGYTF.

As for this clonotype: An end of the junction differs from the germline gene, which may be a read error. The chain joins TRBV11-2 to TRBJ2-5; D ambiguous. Germline V CDR1 and CDR2: SGHAT, FQNNGV. The CDR3 has 16 amino acids. The CDR3 sequence: CASSLDPSRHQESQYF. CDR3 nucleotide sequence: TGTGCCAGCAGCTTAGATCCGTCTAGACACCAAGAGAGCCAGTACTTC. Looking up the rest from reference TRBV11-2 and TRBJ2-5 gives the full variable domain: EAGVAQSPRYKIIEKRQSVAFWCNPISGHATLYWYQQILGQGPKLLIQFQNNGVVDDSQLPKDRFSAERLKGVDSTLKIQPAKLEDSAVYLCASSLDPSRHQESQYFGPGTRLLVL.

V and J are TRBV5-6 and TRBJ2-7; TRBD2 might be the D (7 bases). Trimming shortened V by 0 bases and J by 6 bases, and 10 bases separated the two germline ends. Germline CDR1 SGHDT, CDR2 YYEEEE. The CDR3 extends over 13 amino acids. The CDR3 DNA sequence: TGTGCCAGCAGCTTGGTGGGGGGGCCCGAGCAGTACTTC. This codes for CASSLVGGPEQYF.

The rearrangement links TRBV7-8 to TRBJ1-2; D unclear. The CDR3 extends over 14 amino acids. Germline CDR1 is SGHVS and CDR2 is FQNEAQ. V dropped 1 base and J dropped 3 bases, with 9 bases sitting between them. The CDR3 bases are TGTGCCAGCAGCTTAGAGGGTTTCGACTATGGCTACACCTTC. It codes for CASSLEGFDYGYTF.

Comment on this clonotype: A far more abundant clone sits one base away, making this likely a read error. The rearrangement uses TRBV28 and TRBJ2-5; D is perhaps TRBD2 (5 bases). Germline V CDR1 and CDR2: MDHEN, SYDVKM. V was trimmed by 7 bases and J by 11 bases, leaving 26 bases between them. The CDR3 runs to 15 residues. DNA for the CDR3: TGTGCCAGCACTTTGGCGGGTCGCTCCTACAATGAGCAGTACTTC. It yields the protein CASTLAGRSYNEQYF. The full variable domain, completed using reference TRBV28 and TRBJ2-5, is DVKVTQSSRYLVKRTGEKVFLECVQDMDHENMFWYRQDPGLGLRLIYFSYDVKMKEKGDIPEGYSVSREKKERFSLILESASTNQTSMYLCASTLAGRSYNEQYFGPGTRLLVL.

To note about this clonotype: A single base separates this from a much larger clone, so it may be a read error. The V and J genes are TRBV20-1 and TRBJ2-5; D is unresolved. Germline values: CDR1 DFQATT, CDR2 SNEGSKA (reference sequence). The V and J ends lost 5 bases and 11 bases respectively, with 27 bases between them. This CDR3 spans 15 amino acids. CDR3 nucleotides: TGCAGTGCTCGACCCCTTGCGCCCCTTGCTAATGAGCAGTACTTC. Translating gives CSARPLAPLANEQYF.

There are a few counts of this clonotype. The chain recombines TRBV7-9 with TRBJ2-2; the D gene is possibly TRBD2 (6 bases). This CDR3 is built from 17 residues. V lost 0 bases to trimming and J lost 4 bases, with 15 bases between them. Germline CDR1 SEHNR, CDR2 FQNEAQ (reference sequence). CDR3 in amino acids: CASSLALREKSTGELFF. The CDR3, as DNA: TGTGCCAGCAGCTTAGCGCTCCGGGAGAAGAGCACCGGGGAGCTGTTTTTT. Supplemented by reference TRBV7-9 and TRBJ2-2, the full variable domain reads DTGVSQNPRHKITKRGQNVTFRCDPISEHNRLYWYRQTLGQGPEFLTYFQNEAQLEKSRLLSDRFSAERPKGSFSTLEIQRTEQGDSAMYLCASSLALREKSTGELFFGEGSRLTVL.